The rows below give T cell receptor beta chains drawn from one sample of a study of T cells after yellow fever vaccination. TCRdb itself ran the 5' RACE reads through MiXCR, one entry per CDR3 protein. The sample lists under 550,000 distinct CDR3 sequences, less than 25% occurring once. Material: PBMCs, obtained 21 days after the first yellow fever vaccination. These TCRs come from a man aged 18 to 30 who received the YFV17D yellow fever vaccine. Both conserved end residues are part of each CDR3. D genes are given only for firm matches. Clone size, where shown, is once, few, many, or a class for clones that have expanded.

cdr3_aa: CASSLPETGNTIYF
cdr3_nt: TGTGCCAGCAGCCTACCCGAAACAGGAAACACCATATATTTT
v_call: TRBV3-1
clone_size: -
d_call: -
j_call: TRBJ1-3

cdr3_aa: CASSPTGSHYGYTF
cdr3_nt: TGTGCCAGCAGCCCGACAGGGAGTCACTATGGCTACACCTTC
v_call: TRBV7-9
clone_size: -
d_call: TRBD1
j_call: TRBJ1-2

cdr3_aa: CASSGTGDTSPLHF
cdr3_nt: TGTGCCAGCAGTGGCACTGGGGACACTTCACCCCTCCACTTT
v_call: TRBV7-2
clone_size: -
d_call: -
j_call: TRBJ1-6

cdr3_aa: CASSAWGYNSPFHF
cdr3_nt: TGTGCCAGCAGCGCGTGGGGTTATAATTCACCCTTCCACTTT
v_call: TRBV5-5
clone_size: -
d_call: -
j_call: TRBJ1-6

cdr3_aa: CASSPSGTGKNSPLHF
cdr3_nt: TGTGCCAGCAGCCCATCCGGGACAGGGAAAAATTCACCCCTCCACTTT
v_call: TRBV5-4
clone_size: few
d_call: TRBD1
j_call: TRBJ1-6

cdr3_aa: CASRVAGANVLTF
cdr3_nt: TGCGCCAGCAGGGTAGCAGGGGCCAACGTCCTGACTTTC
v_call: TRBV5-1
clone_size: -
d_call: -
j_call: TRBJ2-6

cdr3_aa: CSVGRTPSTDTQYF
cdr3_nt: TGCAGCGTTGGTAGGACCCCTAGCACAGATACGCAGTATTTT
v_call: TRBV29-1
clone_size: -
d_call: -
j_call: TRBJ2-3

cdr3_aa: CASSLAGSSDEQYF
cdr3_nt: TGTGCCAGCAGCTTAGCGGGGAGTAGCGACGAGCAGTACTTC
v_call: TRBV7-6
clone_size: few
d_call: -
j_call: TRBJ2-7

cdr3_aa: CASSWRTGKNIQYF
cdr3_nt: TGTGCCAGCAGCTGGCGGACAGGAAAAAACATTCAGTACTTC
v_call: TRBV5-6
clone_size: -
d_call: TRBD1
j_call: TRBJ2-4

cdr3_aa: CASSLQRDSRAKNIQYF
cdr3_nt: TGTGCCAGCAGTTTACAGCGGGACAGCAGAGCCAAAAACATTCAGTACTTC
v_call: TRBV28
clone_size: few
d_call: -
j_call: TRBJ2-4

cdr3_aa: CASSEETVGTQYF
cdr3_nt: TGTGCCAGCAGTGAAGAGACGGTGGGTACGCAGTATTTT
v_call: TRBV2
clone_size: few
d_call: -
j_call: TRBJ2-3

cdr3_aa: CSVQRRRSSGNTIYF
cdr3_nt: TGCAGCGTCCAGCGGCGGCGGAGCTCTGGAAACACCATATATTTT
v_call: TRBV29-1
clone_size: -
d_call: -
j_call: TRBJ1-3

cdr3_aa: CASSYSIPSALSYTF
cdr3_nt: TGTGCCAGCAGTTACTCGATTCCTTCAGCACTGAGCTACACCTTC
v_call: TRBV6-5
clone_size: -
d_call: -
j_call: TRBJ1-2

cdr3_aa: CASSKWRNTGELFF
cdr3_nt: TGTGCCAGCAGTAAATGGAGGAACACCGGGGAGCTGTTTTTT
v_call: TRBV7-2
clone_size: -
d_call: -
j_call: TRBJ2-2

cdr3_aa: CASSPGGGRDNEQFF
cdr3_nt: TGTGCCAGCAGCCCCGGGGGGGGCAGGGACAATGAGCAGTTCTTC
v_call: TRBV11-2
clone_size: few
d_call: TRBD2
j_call: TRBJ2-1

cdr3_aa: CASSREAQGATGELFF
cdr3_nt: TGCGCCAGCAGCCGAGAGGCACAGGGGGCCACCGGGGAGCTGTTTTTT
v_call: TRBV4-1
clone_size: -
d_call: TRBD1
j_call: TRBJ2-2

cdr3_aa: CASNTWGVETQYF
cdr3_nt: TGTGCCAGCAATACCTGGGGGGTAGAGACCCAGTACTTC
v_call: TRBV12-3/TRBV12-4
clone_size: few
d_call: -
j_call: TRBJ2-5

cdr3_aa: CASSKSGTEGDYGYTF
cdr3_nt: TGTGCCAGCAGTAAAAGCGGGACCGAGGGAGACTATGGCTACACCTTC
v_call: TRBV7-9
clone_size: -
d_call: -
j_call: TRBJ1-2

cdr3_aa: CASSLGGTARSTEAFF
cdr3_nt: TGTGCCAGCAGCTTGGGGGGGACAGCCAGAAGCACTGAAGCTTTCTTT
v_call: TRBV5-4
clone_size: -
d_call: TRBD1
j_call: TRBJ1-1

cdr3_aa: CASSFPLGRNLEVNTEAFF
cdr3_nt: TGTGCCAGCAGTTTCCCCCTTGGACGGAACCTTGAGGTAAACACTGAAGCTTTCTTT
v_call: TRBV28
clone_size: -
d_call: -
j_call: TRBJ1-1

cdr3_aa: CASSELAGAQETQYF
cdr3_nt: TGTGCCAGCAGCGAACTAGCGGGGGCCCAAGAGACCCAGTACTTC
v_call: TRBV4-2
clone_size: few
d_call: TRBD2
j_call: TRBJ2-5

cdr3_aa: CASSSALPNTQYF
cdr3_nt: TGTGCCAGCAGCTCTGCCCTTCCAAATACGCAGTATTTT
v_call: TRBV9
clone_size: -
d_call: -
j_call: TRBJ2-3

cdr3_aa: CASSLVGKYGYTF
cdr3_nt: TGTGCCAGCAGCTTAGTAGGGAAGTATGGCTACACCTTC
v_call: TRBV7-9
clone_size: -
d_call: -
j_call: TRBJ1-2

cdr3_aa: CASSPRTARTSLNTEAFF
cdr3_nt: TGTGCCAGCAGTCCCCGGACAGCCAGGACCTCGTTGAACACTGAAGCTTTCTTT
v_call: TRBV28
clone_size: -
d_call: -
j_call: TRBJ1-1

cdr3_aa: CASSLTGGDTGELFF
cdr3_nt: TGCGCCAGCAGCTTGACAGGGGGTGACACCGGGGAGCTGTTTTTT
v_call: TRBV5-1
clone_size: -
d_call: TRBD1
j_call: TRBJ2-2

cdr3_aa: CASSQVGTGRDEQFF
cdr3_nt: TGCGCCAGCAGCCAAGTTGGGACAGGGCGAGATGAGCAGTTCTTC
v_call: TRBV4-1
clone_size: -
d_call: TRBD1
j_call: TRBJ2-1

cdr3_aa: CSGPAGGDTQYF
cdr3_nt: TGCAGTGGCCCGGCAGGGGGAGATACGCAGTATTTT
v_call: TRBV20-1
clone_size: -
d_call: TRBD1
j_call: TRBJ2-3

cdr3_aa: CSARDSDTGELFF
cdr3_nt: TGCAGTGCTCGGGACAGTGACACCGGGGAGCTGTTTTTT
v_call: TRBV20-1
clone_size: -
d_call: TRBD1
j_call: TRBJ2-2

cdr3_aa: CASSESSGVNGELFF
cdr3_nt: TGTGCCAGCAGTGAGTCCAGCGGGGTCAACGGGGAGCTGTTTTTT
v_call: TRBV2
clone_size: -
d_call: TRBD2
j_call: TRBJ2-2

cdr3_aa: CASSLWKVATGELFF
cdr3_nt: TGTGCCAGCAGCTTATGGAAGGTGGCCACCGGGGAGCTGTTTTTT
v_call: TRBV11-2
clone_size: few
d_call: -
j_call: TRBJ2-2

cdr3_aa: CASSYWGGAHTPGRGTRDTQYF
cdr3_nt: TGTGCCAGCAGTTACTGGGGGGGCGCCCACACGCCGGGTCGCGGCACACGAGATACGCAGTATTTT
v_call: TRBV6-2/TRBV6-3
clone_size: -
d_call: -
j_call: TRBJ2-3

cdr3_aa: CASSPSGGAGEQYF
cdr3_nt: TGTGCCAGCAGCCCTAGCGGGGGGGCGGGTGAGCAGTACTTC
v_call: TRBV7-2
clone_size: -
d_call: TRBD2
j_call: TRBJ2-7

cdr3_aa: CATLTDLGTQYF
cdr3_nt: TGTGCCACATTGACAGACTTGGGGACCCAGTACTTC
v_call: TRBV10-3
clone_size: -
d_call: -
j_call: TRBJ2-5

cdr3_aa: CASRLAGENEQFF
cdr3_nt: TGCGCCAGTCGACTAGCGGGGGAGAATGAGCAGTTCTTC
v_call: TRBV5-1
clone_size: -
d_call: TRBD2
j_call: TRBJ2-1

cdr3_aa: CASSFSPLYGYTF
cdr3_nt: TGTGCCAGCAGCTTCTCCCCCCTCTATGGCTACACCTTC
v_call: TRBV7-2
clone_size: -
d_call: -
j_call: TRBJ1-2

cdr3_aa: CASGRAGTDTQYF
cdr3_nt: TGTGCCAGCGGCCGAGCCGGCACAGATACGCAGTATTTT
v_call: TRBV12-3/TRBV12-4
clone_size: -
d_call: -
j_call: TRBJ2-3

cdr3_aa: CASSPPGLARSYNEQFF
cdr3_nt: TGTGCCAGCTCACCCCCCGGACTAGCGAGGTCCTACAATGAGCAGTTCTTC
v_call: TRBV18
clone_size: -
d_call: TRBD2
j_call: TRBJ2-1

cdr3_aa: CASSQSMSGGSYNSPLHF
cdr3_nt: TGCGCCAGCAGCCAGAGCATGTCAGGAGGGTCCTATAATTCACCCCTCCACTTT
v_call: TRBV4-3
clone_size: few
d_call: -
j_call: TRBJ1-6

cdr3_aa: CATSRQGGTEAFF
cdr3_nt: TGTGCCACCAGCAGACAGGGCGGCACTGAAGCTTTCTTT
v_call: TRBV15
clone_size: -
d_call: -
j_call: TRBJ1-1

cdr3_aa: CASSRTGADEKLFF
cdr3_nt: TGTGCCAGCAGCCGTACAGGGGCGGATGAAAAACTGTTTTTT
v_call: TRBV6-1
clone_size: -
d_call: TRBD1
j_call: TRBJ1-4

cdr3_aa: CASSQAGSNQPQHF
cdr3_nt: TGCGCCAGCAGCCAAGCGGGGTCCAATCAGCCCCAGCATTTT
v_call: TRBV4-1
clone_size: few
d_call: -
j_call: TRBJ1-5

cdr3_aa: CASGGLKNIQYF
cdr3_nt: TGTGCCAGCGGGGGTCTTAAAAACATTCAGTACTTC
v_call: TRBV2
clone_size: few
d_call: -
j_call: TRBJ2-4

cdr3_aa: CASSLEGADGYTF
cdr3_nt: TGCGCCAGCAGCTTGGAGGGGGCCGACGGCTACACCTTC
v_call: TRBV5-1
clone_size: -
d_call: TRBD1
j_call: TRBJ1-2

cdr3_aa: CASSQMNTGELFF
cdr3_nt: TGTGCCAGCAGTCAAATGAACACCGGGGAGCTGTTTTTT
v_call: TRBV7-3
clone_size: few
d_call: -
j_call: TRBJ2-2

cdr3_aa: CASSLARLVGQFF
cdr3_nt: TGTGCCAGCAGTTTAGCCCGGTTAGTAGGGCAGTTCTTC
v_call: TRBV12-3/TRBV12-4
clone_size: few
d_call: -
j_call: TRBJ2-1

cdr3_aa: CASTPLGGPGPINEQFF
cdr3_nt: TGTGCCAGCACCCCTCTGGGTGGCCCCGGGCCAATCAATGAGCAGTTCTTC
v_call: TRBV28
clone_size: -
d_call: -
j_call: TRBJ2-1

cdr3_aa: CASSYRVGGVGNQPQHF
cdr3_nt: TGTGCCAGCAGTTACCGAGTCGGTGGTGTAGGCAATCAGCCCCAGCATTTT
v_call: TRBV6-5
clone_size: few
d_call: -
j_call: TRBJ1-5

cdr3_aa: CASSQRNVGSGTDTQYF
cdr3_nt: TGCGCCAGCAGCCAGCGCAATGTGGGGTCAGGCACAGATACGCAGTATTTT
v_call: TRBV4-1
clone_size: -
d_call: -
j_call: TRBJ2-3

cdr3_aa: CATSDSGTLQETQYF
cdr3_nt: TGTGCCACCAGTGATTCCGGGACATTACAAGAGACCCAGTACTTC
v_call: TRBV24-1
clone_size: -
d_call: -
j_call: TRBJ2-5

cdr3_aa: CASSKTTGQETQYF
cdr3_nt: TGTGCCAGCAGCAAGACAACAGGCCAAGAGACCCAGTACTTC
v_call: TRBV5-4
clone_size: few
d_call: -
j_call: TRBJ2-5

cdr3_aa: CASSYTTGLFPGELFF
cdr3_nt: TGTGCCAGCAGTTACACTACAGGGTTGTTTCCCGGGGAGCTGTTTTTT
v_call: TRBV6-5
clone_size: few
d_call: -
j_call: TRBJ2-2

cdr3_aa: CASSLGTGNGYTF
cdr3_nt: TGCGCCAGCAGCTTAGGGACAGGGAACGGCTACACCTTC
v_call: TRBV5-1
clone_size: few
d_call: TRBD1
j_call: TRBJ1-2

cdr3_aa: CASRWAEHLEAFF
cdr3_nt: TGTGCCAGCAGGTGGGCAGAACACCTAGAAGCTTTCTTT
v_call: TRBV6-1
clone_size: few
d_call: -
j_call: TRBJ1-1

cdr3_aa: CASSQDLAGVSGNTIYF
cdr3_nt: TGCGCCAGCAGCCAAGATTTGGCAGGGGTTTCTGGAAACACCATATATTTT
v_call: TRBV4-1
clone_size: -
d_call: -
j_call: TRBJ1-3

cdr3_aa: CASSSPGHLNTEAFF
cdr3_nt: TGTGCCAGCAGCTCCCCGGGACACCTGAACACTGAAGCTTTCTTT
v_call: TRBV7-9
clone_size: few
d_call: -
j_call: TRBJ1-1

cdr3_aa: CASSLFFGTGSSPLHF
cdr3_nt: TGTGCCAGCAGTTTATTTTTCGGGACAGGGAGTTCACCCCTCCACTTT
v_call: TRBV27
clone_size: few
d_call: TRBD1
j_call: TRBJ1-6

cdr3_aa: CSASPAPMGVYNEQFF
cdr3_nt: TGCAGTGCTAGCCCTGCCCCTATGGGGGTCTACAATGAGCAGTTCTTC
v_call: TRBV20-1
clone_size: -
d_call: -
j_call: TRBJ2-1

cdr3_aa: CASSLRGFDTEAFF
cdr3_nt: TGTGCCAGCAGCTTGCGGGGTTTCGACACTGAAGCTTTCTTT
v_call: TRBV5-5
clone_size: -
d_call: -
j_call: TRBJ1-1

cdr3_aa: CSASTRDITDTQYF
cdr3_nt: TGCAGTGCTAGTACGCGGGATATTACAGATACGCAGTATTTT
v_call: TRBV20-1
clone_size: -
d_call: -
j_call: TRBJ2-3

cdr3_aa: CATSDLGQGPGETQYF
cdr3_nt: TGTGCCACCAGTGACCTTGGACAGGGTCCAGGGGAGACCCAGTACTTC
v_call: TRBV24-1
clone_size: few
d_call: TRBD1
j_call: TRBJ2-5